Listed below are T cell receptor beta chains from one sample, sequenced in a study of blood T cells in healthy people across ages. Each CDR3 protein gets one entry after TCRdb re-called the 5' RACE reads with MiXCR. The repertoire consists of 1.8 million or so distinct CDR3 sequences, with about two fifths occurring once and the leading ten covering 23%. Sequenced: blood. These receptors were collected from a human donor in good health. The CDR3 runs from the conserved cysteine through the conserved F or W. The D gene is left open where the match is weak. A row's size may be missing; if present it is once, few, many or a size class.

-,TRBV6-1,TRBJ2-1,TRBD1,CASSSAGTDNEQFF,TGTGCCAGCAGTTCCGCCGGGACAGACAATGAGCAGTTCTTC
few,TRBV6-6,TRBJ2-5,-,CASRSRSIGFETQYF,TGTGCCAGCCGGAGCCGCTCCATTGGTTTCGAGACCCAGTACTTC
-,TRBV14,TRBJ2-6,-,CANSFRQGTSSGANVLTF,TGTGCCAACAGCTTCCGACAGGGGACTAGCTCTGGGGCCAACGTCCTGACTTTC
-,TRBV29-1,TRBJ2-1,-,CSVEPGTHEQFF,TGCAGCGTTGAGCCCGGGACTCATGAGCAGTTCTTC
-,TRBV6-5,TRBJ2-7,TRBD2,CASRTIAGGSYEQYF,TGTGCCAGCAGGACCATAGCGGGGGGCTCCTACGAGCAGTACTTC
-,TRBV4-2,TRBJ2-7,-,CASSQGQINDEQYF,TGTGCCAGCAGCCAAGGACAGATTAACGACGAGCAGTACTTC
few,TRBV10-3,TRBJ1-5,TRBD1,CAISAGRQGYNQPQHF,TGTGCCATCAGTGCGGGAAGACAGGGTTACAATCAGCCCCAGCATTTT
-,TRBV15,TRBJ2-1,-,CATSREGKQDKFF,TGTGCCACCAGCAGAGAGGGAAAGCAGGACAAGTTCTTC
few,TRBV4-1,TRBJ2-5,-,CASMGSTLIGDPRETQYF,TGCGCCAGCATGGGGTCCACGTTAATAGGGGACCCTCGGGAGACCCAGTACTTC
many,TRBV3-1,TRBJ1-2,-,CASSQDREVRGYGYTF,TGTGCCAGCAGCCAAGACCGGGAGGTTCGGGGATATGGCTACACCTTC
-,TRBV20-1,TRBJ2-5,TRBD2,CSAGVAGVRETQYF,TGCAGTGCTGGAGTAGCGGGGGTTAGGGAGACCCAGTACTTC
few,TRBV20-1,TRBJ2-1,TRBD1,CSARATGGLYNEQFF,TGCAGTGCTAGAGCGACAGGGGGCCTTTACAATGAGCAGTTCTTC
-,TRBV5-1,TRBJ2-5,-,CASSLSIRGEGETQYF,TGCGCCAGCAGCTTGTCGATCCGGGGAGAGGGCGAGACCCAGTACTTC
-,TRBV6-4,TRBJ2-3,-,CASSDSSGHTDTQYF,TGTGCCAGCAGTGACTCGTCGGGACACACAGATACGCAGTATTTT
-,TRBV29-1,TRBJ2-1,-,CSALDVTYEQFF,TGCAGCGCCTTGGACGTAACCTACGAGCAGTTCTTC
few,TRBV20-1,TRBJ2-7,TRBD2,CSARDLKTSGGRYEQYF,TGCAGTGCTAGAGATCTTAAGACTAGCGGGGGGAGATACGAGCAGTACTTC
few,TRBV12-3/TRBV12-4,TRBJ2-5,-,CASSLTLGVQETQYF,TGTGCCAGCAGTTTAACACTAGGAGTTCAAGAGACCCAGTACTTC
-,TRBV20-1,TRBJ2-5,-,CSARGQRGVESQETQYF,TGCAGTGCTAGAGGGCAACGGGGAGTGGAATCCCAAGAGACCCAGTACTTC
-,TRBV20-1,TRBJ2-7,TRBD1,CSARSKPGQGRYEQYF,TGCAGTGCTAGATCCAAGCCGGGACAGGGCCGCTACGAGCAGTACTTC
-,TRBV7-2,TRBJ2-3,-,CASSSPPAWDTQYF,TGTGCCAGCAGCTCCCCTCCCGCTTGGGATACGCAGTATTTT
-,TRBV7-2,TRBJ1-3,-,CASSPTDYSGNTIYF,TGTGCCAGCAGCCCAACCGACTACTCTGGAAACACCATATATTTT
-,TRBV12-3/TRBV12-4,TRBJ1-1,-,CASRAGGTTGRGNTEAFF,TGTGCCAGCAGGGCAGGAGGGACAACAGGGAGGGGGAACACTGAAGCTTTCTTT
-,TRBV6-5,TRBJ2-7,-,CASSYSSVGSYEQYF,TGTGCCAGCAGTTACTCGTCCGTGGGCTCCTACGAGCAGTACTTC
-,TRBV14,TRBJ1-2,-,CASSQVGADYGYTF,TGTGCCAGCAGCCAGGTGGGGGCCGACTATGGCTACACCTTC
-,TRBV20-1,TRBJ2-3,-,CSARDPGSSTDTQYF,TGCAGTGCTAGAGATCCGGGGTCTTCCACAGATACGCAGTATTTT
-,TRBV7-2,TRBJ2-3,TRBD2,CASSPRLAGIPDTQYF,TGTGCCAGCAGCCCAAGACTAGCGGGGATACCAGATACGCAGTATTTT
-,TRBV20-1,TRBJ2-3,TRBD1,CSARVGQGTDTQYF,TGCAGTGCTAGAGTAGGACAGGGGACAGATACGCAGTATTTT
-,TRBV28,TRBJ1-2,-,CASRVGGQDYGYTF,TGTGCCAGCAGAGTGGGGGGGCAAGACTATGGCTACACCTTC
once,TRBV7-9,TRBJ2-2,-,CASSWYGQSNTGELFF,TGTGCCAGCAGCTGGTACGGGCAATCGAACACCGGGGAGCTGTTTTTT
once,TRBV5-1,TRBJ2-5,TRBD1,CASSLEGQGSIEQYF,TGCGCCAGCAGCTTGGAGGGACAGGGGTCAATTGAGCAGTACTTC
-,TRBV29-1,TRBJ2-5,-,CSVESSRETQYF,TGCAGCGTTGAATCGAGCCGGGAGACCCAGTACTTC
few,TRBV9,TRBJ1-2,TRBD1,CASSAIGQGWGGYTF,TGTGCCAGCAGCGCTATCGGACAGGGGTGGGGTGGCTACACCTTC
-,TRBV4-3,TRBJ1-2,-,CASSQEAKGRGGYTF,TGCGCCAGCAGCCAAGAGGCAAAAGGCAGGGGCGGCTACACCTTC
-,TRBV4-3,TRBJ2-1,TRBD1,CASSQHPGQLYNEQFF,TGCGCCAGCAGCCAGCATCCGGGACAGTTATACAATGAGCAGTTCTTC
-,TRBV28,TRBJ2-4,-,CASSFLTRGAKNIQYF,TGTGCCAGCAGTTTTCTAACAAGGGGAGCCAAAAACATTCAGTACTTC
-,TRBV7-3,TRBJ2-7,TRBD2,CASSLNGGASYEQYF,TGTGCCAGCAGCTTAAACGGGGGGGCTAGCTACGAGCAGTACTTC
-,TRBV4-3,TRBJ2-7,-,CASSQAGDSGYEQYF,TGCGCCAGCAGCCAAGCAGGGGACTCAGGATACGAGCAGTACTTC
few,TRBV20-1,TRBJ2-7,-,CSAAMTGYEQYF,TGCAGTGCTGCCATGACAGGCTACGAGCAGTACTTC
-,TRBV24-1,TRBJ1-2,-,CATRDPTGGGYTF,TGTGCCACCAGAGACCCGACGGGCGGCGGCTACACCTTC
-,TRBV25-1,TRBJ2-1,-,CVVSAGASYNEQFF,TGTGTCGTATCGGCGGGGGCTTCCTACAATGAGCAGTTCTTC
-,TRBV7-9,TRBJ2-7,-,CATGLSSYEQYF,TGTGCCACCGGGTTGAGCTCCTACGAGCAGTACTTC
-,TRBV19,TRBJ2-1,-,CASSYDRDLYNEQFF,TGTGCCAGTAGTTACGACAGAGACCTGTACAATGAGCAGTTCTTC
-,TRBV6-1,TRBJ1-2,-,CASSRGAGNGYTF,TGTGCCAGCAGTCGGGGCGCGGGGAACGGCTACACCTTC
-,TRBV20-1,TRBJ2-1,TRBD2,CSAWTSGGRSSYNEQFF,TGCAGTGCTTGGACTAGCGGGGGGCGAAGCTCCTACAATGAGCAGTTCTTC
few,TRBV13,TRBJ1-2,-,CASSSRLSTNYGYTF,TGTGCCAGCAGCTCCCGACTCTCGACTAACTATGGCTACACCTTC
-,TRBV6-2/TRBV6-3,TRBJ2-7,-,CASTTYDEQYF,TGTGCCAGCACAACGTATGACGAGCAGTACTTC
-,TRBV27,TRBJ2-2,-,CASGITGPNTGELFF,TGTGCCAGCGGTATTACAGGTCCCAACACCGGGGAGCTGTTTTTT
-,TRBV5-1,TRBJ2-5,TRBD2,CASSPKRDRSETQYF,TGCGCCAGCAGCCCCAAGCGGGACCGGTCGGAGACCCAGTACTTC
few,TRBV18,TRBJ2-7,-,CASSPATGPNEQYF,TGTGCCAGCTCACCAGCAACAGGCCCTAATGAGCAGTACTTC